This T cell receptor beta chain stems from a study of breast tumors, draining lymph nodes, adjacent tissues. Notes on the study in general: Findings are consistent with lymph node origin and intratumoral expansion of most tumor T cells. Luminal-like breast cancer showed significantly greater tumor-nontumor repertoire similarity than basal-like breast cancer did. Tumor TCR diversity was below lymph nodes but above nontumor tissue.

V shed 2 bases and J shed 13 bases, with 15 bases lying between them. The germline gives CDR1 MRHNA, CDR2 SNTAGT. The CDR3 totals 13 residues. TCRdb called the multiplex PCR reads again in MiXCR, with one record for every CDR3 protein. The table shows more than 50,000 distinct CDR3 sequences, with around two fifths occurring only once. This clonotype was counted many times. Antigen specificity is unknown. The gene calls are TRBV6-4 and TRBJ2-1; possibly TRBD2 for D (6 bases). The receptor's source is a female donor with breast cancer. Some clones in this sample may be carry-over from other donors' samples. Sequencing input: breast tumor tissue. CDR3 sequence (DNA): TGTGCCAGCAGTGACCATAGCGGTGGGCGTCAGTTCTTC. Its protein product is CASSDHSGGRQFF.